This TCR beta chain stems from a study of cytomegalovirus exposure and HLA in healthy donors. General study results and limits: As confirmed in vitro, a few CMV-associated chains were specific for CMV antigens. Across donors, presence/absence analyses took sequencing depth to be roughly uniform. Association of a missense DCLRE1C variant with TCR beta V- and J-gene trimming was reported in a later analysis. A later analysis by the authors found several of the most significant clusters apparently linked to common viral pathogens.

As to this clone: The antigen remains undetermined.

Trimming pared 1 base from V and 9 bases from J, leaving 13 bases between. The CDR3 contains 14 residues. Germline V CDR1 and CDR2: MGHRA, YSYEKL. PCR was performed using 60 Vbeta and 13 Jbeta primers. Some clones are missing from TCRdb's copy, which holds only in-frame ones; the method was immunoSEQ multiplex PCR. Of approximately 210,000 clones detected, 70% to 80% appear once; the ten largest clones hold around 1.4%. Sequencing input: PBMCs. The TCR comes from a girl between 5 and 17 years old in good health and CMV-seropositive. The chain is built from TRBV4-1 and TRBJ2-1; tentatively, D is TRBD2 (7 bases). The CDR3 loop is CASSQVSGEGEQFF. The CDR3 DNA sequence: TGCGCCAGCAGCCAAGTTTCAGGGGAGGGTGAGCAGTTCTTC.